This T cell receptor (beta chain) was recorded in a study of cytomegalovirus exposure and HLA in healthy donors. About this clone itself: Its antigen is currently unknown.

This CDR3 comprises 13 residues. CDR1 and CDR2 from the germline V gene are MNHEY and SMNVEV (reference sequence). V was clipped by 8 bases and J by 4 bases, with 14 bases between them. Findings and caveats of the study: The study labeled more than 150 TCR beta chains cytomegalovirus-associated.

Assay: immunoSEQ multiplex PCR; the TCRdb copy retains only in-frame clones and omits some. Here the sample spans 70,000 or so clones, 94% being singletons. From the approximately 120-subject validation cohort, which was separate from the roughly 700-subject first cohort, the donors were drawn. The sequenced material came from PBMCs. The source of this sequence is a woman aged 18-35 years in good health and CMV-seronegative. This chain joins TRBV27 and TRBJ2-5, with D perhaps TRBD2 (6 bases). CDR3 region: CASGGTPGETQYF. The DNA for the CDR3 is TGTGCCAGCGGAGGGACCCCCGGAGAGACCCAGTACTTC.